The 28 T cell receptor beta chains given below trace back to one sample, sequenced in a study of shared clonotypes between healthy human individuals. Libraries were prepared by immunoSEQ multiplex PCR; TCRdb keeps only in-frame clonotypes and omits some of them. The sample lists approximately 2,000,000 clones; about 90% were seen once. The material sequenced was naive CD4+ T cells from PBMCs. Subset: CD45RA+ positively selected. The receptors were gathered from a young man in good health. Some clones in this sample may be carry-over from other donors' samples.

The rearrangement uses TRBV20-1 and TRBJ2-1, with TRBD2 matching 7 bases. The CDR3 is made up of 11 amino acids. In germline, CDR1 is DFQATT, CDR2 SNEGSKA (reference sequence). CDR3 region: CGAGAYNEQFF. As DNA, the CDR3 is TGCGGGGCGGGGGCCTACAATGAGCAGTTCTTC.

This clone appeared a single time. This chain links TRBV20-1 with TRBJ1-2, with D possibly TRBD1 on 5 matching bases. V lost 4 bases to trimming and J lost 6 bases, with 9 bases between them. This CDR3 is 11 amino acids long. Germline V gene sequence: CDR1 DFQATT, CDR2 SNEGSKA (reference sequence). CDR3 loop: CSAIGTDGYTF. The CDR3 DNA follows: TGCAGTGCTATCGGGACGGATGGCTACACCTTC.

This chain connects TRBV18 to TRBJ1-4, with unresolved D. The germline gives CDR1 KGHSH, CDR2 LQKENI. The CDR3 is 11 amino acids. V lost 3 bases and J lost 14, with 10 bases in between. The CDR3 loop reads CASSPSKELFF. In DNA form, the CDR3 reads TGTGCCAGCTCACCCTCCAAAGAGCTGTTTTTT.

The V and J genes are TRBV6-1 and TRBJ1-2; TRBD1 matches at 9 bases. Looked up from germline, CDR1 is MNHNS and CDR2 is SASEGT. The CDR3 consists of 16 residues. Trimming took 4 bases from V and 4 from J; bases not matched to a gene: 10. CDR3 amino acids: CASSALPGQGTYGYTF. The CDR3 bases are TGTGCCAGCAGTGCCCTACCGGGACAGGGAACCTATGGCTACACCTTC.

This rearrangement joins TRBV29-1 to TRBJ2-3; no firm D call. CDR3 length equals 10 residues. Trimming removed 2 bases at V and 4 bases at J, with 1 base between. Germline loops: CDR1 SQVTM, CDR2 ANQGSEA. CDR3 sequence (DNA): TGCAGCGTTGAATCAGATACGCAGTATTTT. Translation gives CSVESDTQYF.

The rearrangement uses TRBV18 and TRBJ2-1, with 9 nucleotides matching TRBD1. Per the germline V gene, CDR1 is KGHSH and CDR2 is LQKENI. Unmatched junction bases numbered 4, after V lost 3 bases and J lost 4 bases. The CDR3 is made up of 15 amino acids. CDR3 nucleotide sequence: TGTGCCAGCTCACCTGTGGGACAGGGTTACAATGAGCAGTTCTTC. The encoded protein is CASSPVGQGYNEQFF.

About this clone itself: Other DNA sequences in the same sample also yield this CDR3. This chain links TRBV19 with TRBJ1-5, with 10 positions matching TRBD1. The CDR3 consists of 15 residues. CDR1 and CDR2 from the germline V gene are LNHDA and SQIVND (reference sequence). Losses at the gene ends were 4 bases for V and 3 bases for J; bases not matched to a gene: 3. The CDR3 sequence is CASSSGTGVNQPQHF. In DNA, the CDR3 is TGTGCCAGTAGTAGCGGGACAGGGGTCAATCAGCCCCAGCATTTT.

CDR3 nucleotides: TGTGCCAGCAATACTAGGTCGGACCCAACTAAGCAGTACTTC. Protein product: CASNTRSDPTKQYF. The chain joins TRBV6-6 to TRBJ2-7; tentatively, D is TRBD2 (5 bases). V was pared by 7 bases and J by 8 bases, with 21 bases between. There are 14 residues in the CDR3. The germline gives CDR1 MNHNY, CDR2 SVGAGI (reference sequence).

The chain joins TRBV5-1 to TRBJ2-5; D unclear. Deletions cut 0 bases from V and 2 bases from J, with 5 bases between. The CDR3 has 13 residues. Looked up from germline, CDR1 is SGHRS and CDR2 is YFSETQ. The chain's CDR3 is CASSLDHQETQYF. In DNA, the CDR3 is TGCGCCAGCAGCTTGGATCATCAAGAGACCCAGTACTTC.

V and J are TRBV10-3 and TRBJ1-5; D is unclear. The CDR3 sequence is 14 residues long. The germline V and J ends were trimmed by 0 bases and 3 bases, with 6 bases remaining between them. CDR1 and CDR2 from the germline V gene are ENHRY and SYGVKD. The chain's CDR3 is CAISESGPNQPQHF. The CDR3 DNA follows: TGTGCCATCAGTGAGTCTGGACCCAATCAGCCCCAGCATTTT.

The J gene is TRBJ2-7, the V gene TRBV4-1; D may be TRBD1 (6 bases). Germline loops: CDR1 MGHRA, CDR2 YSYEKL. This CDR3 contains 13 residues. Trimming cost V 4 bases and J 3 bases, with 10 bases left between them. The CDR3 coding sequence is TGCGCCAGCAGCCCGACAGGCTTCTACGAGCAGTACTTC. Translating gives CASSPTGFYEQYF.

The rearrangement joins TRBV2 to TRBJ2-7, with a possible D match to TRBD2 (5 bases). This CDR3 contains 11 residues. The germline gives CDR1 SNHLY, CDR2 FYNNEI. Trimming pared 4 bases from V and 6 bases from J, leaving 7 bases between. The CDR3 is CASSVEGEQYF. As DNA, the CDR3 is TGTGCCAGCAGTGTAGAGGGCGAGCAGTACTTC.

The rearrangement links TRBV6-1 to TRBJ2-7, with 11 bases identical to TRBD2. Germline V gene data show CDR1 as MNHNS and CDR2 as SASEGT. J was trimmed by 1 base and V by 4 bases; bases with no gene match: 3. This CDR3 is 15 amino acids long. CDR3 DNA: TGTGCCAGCAGTGTAGCGGGAGGGGCATCCTACGAGCAGTACTTC. Its protein is CASSVAGGASYEQYF.

In this sample, this clone turned up once. The rearrangement uses TRBV9 and TRBJ2-3; 8 positions match TRBD2. The CDR3 has 14 residues. Germline V gene sequence: CDR1 SGDLS, CDR2 YYNGEE. Trimming took 6 bases from V and 10 from J; bases not matched to a gene: 13. The CDR3 is CASTAPGGREAQYF. For the CDR3, the DNA is TGTGCCAGCACCGCACCGGGGGGGCGCGAAGCGCAGTATTTT.

V usage is TRBV4-1 and J usage is TRBJ1-2; D may be TRBD1 (6 bases). This CDR3 region has 17 residues. Germline CDR1 and CDR2: MGHRA and YSYEKL. Trimming removed 3 bases at V and 5 bases at J, with 22 bases between. The CDR3 protein is CASSHPRGGEVWYGYTF. The CDR3 region has the DNA TGCGCCAGCAGCCACCCCAGGGGAGGGGAAGTATGGTATGGCTACACCTTC.

CDR3 loop: CASSFGSPTDTQYF. CDR3 coding DNA: TGTGCCAGCAGCTTCGGGAGTCCCACAGATACGCAGTATTTT. The chain combines TRBV5-4 with TRBJ2-3, with D possibly TRBD2 on 6 matching bases. V was shortened by 2 bases and J by 2 bases, with 9 bases between the two germline ends. This CDR3 has 14 residues. Germline CDR1 and CDR2: SGHNT and YYREEE (reference sequence).

The chain employs TRBV20-1 and TRBJ1-1; the D gene is possibly TRBD1 (6 bases). Trimming left V 2 bases short and J 7 bases short, with 8 bases between. Per germline, CDR1 DFQATT and CDR2 SNEGSKA (reference sequence). The CDR3 sequence is 11 residues long. The CDR3 region has the DNA TGCAGTGCTAGAAGGACAGATGAAGCTTTCTTT. Amino acids: CSARRTDEAFF.

The V call is TRBV6-5, the J call TRBJ2-7, with 8 nucleotides matching TRBD1. Germline values: CDR1 MNHEY, CDR2 SVGAGI. CDR3 length: 15 amino acids. The junction had 10 bases not matched to a gene; V was cut back by 6 bases and J by 3 bases. CDR3 nucleotides: TGTGCCAGCAGCTACGGACAGGGTTTAGGCTACGAGCAGTACTTC. This codes for CASSYGQGLGYEQYF.

The gene calls are TRBV28 and TRBJ1-5, with TRBD1 as a possible D gene (6 bases). CDR1 is MDHEN, CDR2 SYDVKM, per germline. CDR3 size: 14 residues. Between the trimmed V and J ends, which lost 7 bases and 5 bases, there was a span of 15 bases. CDR3 region: CASKKTGADQPQHF. The CDR3 DNA reads as TGTGCCAGCAAGAAGACAGGAGCCGATCAGCCCCAGCATTTT.

The gene calls are TRBV7-6 and TRBJ1-2; D call uncertain. The length of the CDR3 is 14 residues. Trimming pared 3 bases from V and 0 bases from J, leaving 8 bases between. Germline loops: CDR1 SGHVS, CDR2 FNYEAQ. In nucleotides, the CDR3 is TGTGCCAGCAGCTTCGCCCCAGCTAACTATGGCTACACCTTC. It specifies CASSFAPANYGYTF.

V gene TRBV4-1 combines with J gene TRBJ2-7, with 11 nucleotides matching TRBD1. The junction had 4 bases not matched to a gene; V was cut back by 1 base and J by 2 bases. CDR1 and CDR2 from the germline V gene are MGHRA and YSYEKL. There are 16 residues in the CDR3. The CDR3: CASSQVGGQGAYEQYF. CDR3 bases: TGCGCCAGCAGCCAAGTAGGGGGACAGGGGGCCTACGAGCAGTACTTC.

J is TRBJ2-7 and V is TRBV11-2; D may be TRBD2 (6 bases). Germline V gene data show CDR1 as SGHAT and CDR2 as FQNNGV. V lost 4 bases to trimming and J lost 7 bases, with 23 bases between them. The CDR3 is made up of 16 amino acids. Here the CDR3 DNA reads TGTGCCAGCAGCTCAAAGGGCGGGACCCTGGCTCGGGAGCAGTACTTC. Residues: CASSSKGGTLAREQYF.

The gene calls are TRBV29-1 and TRBJ1-5; TRBD1 matches 10 bases. The ends lost 6 bases at V and 6 bases at J; junction bases unmatched: 8. The CDR3 loop spans 14 amino acids. The germline V gene has CDR1 SQVTM and CDR2 ANQGSEA. This CDR3 reads CSVDRGRNSQPQHF. The CDR3 nucleotides read TGCAGCGTAGACAGGGGGCGGAACTCTCAGCCCCAGCATTTT.

The rearrangement links TRBV28 to TRBJ2-7; D is ambiguous. CDR1 MDHEN and CDR2 SYDVKM come from the germline V gene. The length of the CDR3 is 15 residues. V lost 0 bases, J lost 0 bases, and 9 bases lay in between. The CDR3 DNA reads TGTGCCAGCAGTTTATGGGGCAGAGCCTCCTACGAGCAGTACTTC. Amino acid sequence: CASSLWGRASYEQYF. Together with reference TRBV28 and TRBJ2-7, the CDR3 gives the full variable domain: DVKVTQSSRYLVKRTGEKVFLECVQDMDHENMFWYRQDPGLGLRLIYFSYDVKMKEKGDIPEGYSVSREKKERFSLILESASTNQTSMYLCASSLWGRASYEQYFGPGTRLTVT.

The genes are TRBV6-1 and TRBJ1-2; D is uncertain. The CDR3 loop spans 13 amino acids. Per the germline V gene, CDR1 is MNHNS and CDR2 is SASEGT. Trimming removed 1 base from V and 7 bases from J, with 10 bases in between. The CDR3: CASSEGHGVGYTF. CDR3 nucleotides: TGTGCCAGCAGTGAAGGGCATGGGGTTGGCTACACCTTC.

The chain recombines TRBV11-1 with TRBJ2-7; D perhaps matches TRBD2 (7 bases). Germline V gene sequence: CDR1 SGHAT, CDR2 FQDESV (reference sequence). The CDR3 spans 13 residues. V was trimmed by 7 bases and J by 3 bases, leaving 13 bases between them. CDR3 residues: CASKGGVSYEQYF. CDR3 nucleotide sequence: TGTGCCAGCAAGGGGGGGGTAAGCTACGAGCAGTACTTC.

The sample holds a few counts of this clone. This chain joins TRBV2 and TRBJ1-1; a weak D match, TRBD1 (6 bases). V lost 6 bases, J lost 7 bases, and 15 bases lay in between. The CDR3 has 13 residues. Germline assignment: CDR1 SNHLY and CDR2 FYNNEI. The CDR3 coding sequence is TGTGCCAGCAGAAAGACAGGAGGGGATGAAGCTTTCTTT. Translation: CASRKTGGDEAFF.

DNA of the CDR3: TGTGCCAGCAGCTTAGCGCAGACAGGGAAGGACTATGGCTACACCTTC. Its translation is CASSLAQTGKDYGYTF. This rearrangement joins TRBV7-9 to TRBJ1-2; 7 nucleotides align to TRBD1. Looked up from germline, CDR1 is SEHNR and CDR2 is FQNEAQ (reference sequence). The CDR3 runs to 16 residues. The V segment lost 0 bases and the J segment 3 bases; nucleotides outside the gene matches: 7.